One and the same sample provided the 20 T cell receptor beta chains below, sequenced in a study of blood T cells in healthy people across ages. Next came a second PCR, run for roughly 6 to 11 cycles, which used a sample-barcoded 5' primer along with a J-beta primer mix. Using its own MiXCR run on the 5' RACE reads, TCRdb lists one record per CDR3 protein. The data show about 2 million distinct CDR3 sequences, 49% seen once. Input material: blood. These receptors originate from a woman aged 40 to 55 in good health.

The gene calls are TRBV7-2 and TRBJ2-7, with TRBD2 identical over 7 bases. Looked up from germline, CDR1 is SGHTA and CDR2 is FQGNSA. V lost 6 bases, J lost 2 bases, and 13 bases stayed unmatched. The CDR3 totals 16 residues. CDR3 sequence reads: CASSPGGGISTYEQYF. The CDR3 DNA sequence: TGTGCCAGCAGTCCGGGAGGTGGGATCTCAACCTACGAGCAGTACTTC.

The CDR3 loop is CSATTTGGLETQYF. The CDR3 bases are TGCAGTGCCACAACTACAGGGGGCCTGGAGACCCAGTACTTC. V gene TRBV20-1 combines with J gene TRBJ2-5; TRBD1 agrees at 9 bases. With 6 bases clipped from V and 5 bases from J, the junction kept 10 bases outside the gene matches. The length of the CDR3 is 14 residues. CDR1 and CDR2 from the germline V gene are DFQATT and SNEGSKA (reference sequence).

The rearrangement uses TRBV20-1 and TRBJ2-4, with TRBD2 matching over 14 bases. The DNA end lines up better with TRBJ2-5; the J call may be wrong. The CDR3 is made up of 18 amino acids. Per germline, CDR1 DFQATT and CDR2 SNEGSKA (reference sequence). The CDR3 sequence is CSAPPPTSGGVHRETQYF. The CDR3 bases are TGCAGTGCCCCTCCTCCGACTAGCGGGGGGGTTCATCGGGAGACCCAGTACTTC.

The chain employs TRBV2 and TRBJ2-4; unclear D gene. V lost 1 base and J 0 bases, leaving 7 bases between the germline ends. The CDR3 runs to 15 residues. CDR1 is SNHLY, CDR2 FYNNEI, per germline. CDR3 in amino acids: CASSEGELAKNIQYF. Written as DNA, the CDR3 is TGTGCCAGCAGTGAAGGGGAACTAGCCAAAAACATTCAGTACTTC.

The J gene is TRBJ2-6, the V gene TRBV7-3, with unresolved D. Germline CDR1 SGHTA, CDR2 FQGTGA. Trimming removed 5 bases from V and 2 bases from J, with 10 bases in between. CDR3 size: 15 residues. CDR3 in amino acids: CASSVAKAGANVLTF. For the CDR3, the DNA is TGTGCCAGCAGCGTAGCTAAGGCTGGGGCCAACGTCCTGACTTTC.

The chain has TRBV5-8 and TRBJ2-6; no firm D call. This CDR3 is built from 17 residues. Trimming pared 1 base from V and 2 bases from J, leaving 13 bases between. Germline CDR1 is SGHTS and CDR2 is YDEGEE. The CDR3 loop reads CASSLTVLITGANVLTF. CDR3 DNA sequence: TGTGCCAGCAGCTTGACCGTCTTGATTACTGGGGCCAACGTCCTGACTTTC.

V usage is TRBV20-1 and J usage is TRBJ2-1; D call uncertain. The V gene lost 3 bases and the J gene lost 8 bases, with 14 bases spanning the gap. Germline-derived CDR1 and CDR2 are DFQATT and SNEGSKA (reference sequence). The CDR3 is made up of 13 amino acids. The DNA of the CDR3 is TGCAGTGCTAGGAGGAAGAACGGCGATGAGCAGTTCTTC. Amino acid sequence: CSARRKNGDEQFF.

In this sample, this clonotype turned up a few times. The chain carries TRBV24-1 and TRBJ2-6; the D is unclear. V was clipped by 4 bases and J by 4 bases, with 7 bases between them. The CDR3 length is 14 residues. Germline values: CDR1 KGHDR, CDR2 SFDVKD. The CDR3 sequence is CATSETSGANVLTF. In nucleotides, the CDR3 is TGTGCCACCAGTGAGACATCAGGGGCCAACGTCCTGACTTTC.

The CDR3 loop reads CASSPQGPAGANVLTF. The CDR3 nucleotides read TGTGCCAGCAGTCCACAGGGCCCCGCTGGGGCCAACGTCCTGACTTTC. The rearrangement links TRBV27 to TRBJ2-6; possible D gene TRBD1, 6 bases. CDR1 is MNHEY and CDR2 is SMNVEV in the germline V gene (reference sequence). The CDR3 runs to 16 residues. Trimming shortened V by 5 bases and J by 2 bases, and 13 bases separated the two germline ends.

V gene TRBV14 combines with J gene TRBJ1-2; D is unresolved. Trimming left V 4 bases short and J 3 bases short, with 9 bases between. The CDR3 covers 13 residues. CDR1 SGHDN and CDR2 FVKESK come from the germline V gene. The CDR3 region is CASSPHWDYGYTF. The CDR3 bases are TGTGCCAGCAGCCCCCATTGGGACTATGGCTACACCTTC.

In this sample, this clonotype turned up a few times. The chain has TRBV5-1 and TRBJ2-4, with a tentative D call TRBD2 (6 bases). CDR3 length: 15 amino acids. Germline V gene lookup returns CDR1 SGHRS and CDR2 YFSETQ. The ends were cut back, 4 bases at V and 4 bases at J, with 15 bases in the middle. In DNA form, the CDR3 reads TGCGCCAGCAGCAATGTGATCGGGACTAAAAACATTCAGTACTTC. This encodes CASSNVIGTKNIQYF.

The gene calls are TRBV6-2 or TRBV6-3 and TRBJ2-7; the match to TRBD1 covers 10 bases. With 7 bases clipped from V and 3 bases from J, the junction kept 6 bases outside the gene matches. CDR1 and CDR2 (germline): MNHEY, SVGEGT. The CDR3 extends over 14 amino acids. The CDR3 here is CASKPGTGVYEQYF. The CDR3 DNA sequence: TGTGCCAGCAAACCGGGGACAGGGGTCTACGAGCAGTACTTC.

This chain uses TRBV29-1 with TRBJ2-3; no clear D gene. The V end lost 4 bases, the J end lost 10 bases, and 15 bases lay between the germline ends. The CDR3 runs to 12 residues. Looked up from germline, CDR1 is SQVTM and CDR2 is ANQGSEA. For the CDR3, the DNA is TGCAGCGTTGGTGAGGTCTCGAATGCGCAGTATTTT. Amino acids: CSVGEVSNAQYF.

The DNA for the CDR3 is TGCAGCGTGGCGGAGGGCTCAACTAATGAAAAACTGTTTTTT. As protein: CSVAEGSTNEKLFF. The chain is built from TRBV29-1 and TRBJ1-4; D is undetermined. Germline-derived CDR1 and CDR2 are SQVTM and ANQGSEA. The CDR3 is 14 amino acids. Trimming pared 6 bases from V and 0 bases from J, leaving 11 bases between.

V usage is TRBV4-1 and J usage is TRBJ1-1; no reliable D call. The CDR3 runs to 12 residues. Per germline, CDR1 MGHRA and CDR2 YSYEKL. The germline V and J ends were trimmed by 6 bases and 5 bases, with 10 bases remaining between them. The CDR3 spells CASRRTTTEAFF. The CDR3 coding sequence is TGCGCCAGCAGACGTACGACGACTGAAGCTTTCTTT.

V gene TRBV20-1 combines with J gene TRBJ2-5; weak D call: TRBD1 (5 bases). V lost 7 bases, J lost 11 bases, and 20 bases lay in between. The CDR3 runs to 12 residues. The germline gives CDR1 DFQATT, CDR2 SNEGSKA (reference sequence). The CDR3: CSGRTQVNEQYF. In nucleotides, the CDR3 is TGCAGTGGCCGGACACAGGTCAATGAGCAGTACTTC.

A few counts support this clonotype. The chain employs TRBV20-1 and TRBJ2-1; 10 bases are shared with TRBD2. V was pared by 6 bases and J by 9 bases, with 8 bases of the junction left unmatched. This CDR3 is 13 amino acids long. From germline, CDR1 is DFQATT and CDR2 SNEGSKA (reference sequence). CDR3 sequence reads: CSALTSGFSEQFF. The DNA for the CDR3 is TGCAGTGCCCTGACTAGCGGGTTCAGTGAGCAGTTCTTC.

This chain uses TRBV28 with TRBJ2-4; TRBD1 matches at 8 bases. The DNA end is more similar to TRBJ2-7, so the J call may be wrong. In germline, CDR1 is MDHEN, CDR2 SYDVKM. CDR3 length equals 16 residues. The CDR3 is CASSPMGTGYSNEQYF. The CDR3 nucleotides read TGTGCCAGCAGCCCAATGGGGACAGGTTATAGTAACGAGCAGTACTTC.

Only one count was recorded for this clonotype. This rearrangement joins TRBV20-1 to TRBJ2-1; D remains unclear. The CDR3 has 13 amino acids. Germline assignment: CDR1 DFQATT and CDR2 SNEGSKA (reference sequence). V lost 7 bases and J 1 base, leaving 11 bases between the germline ends. The DNA of the CDR3 is TGCAGTGGGCAAAGATCGTCCTACAATGAGCAGTTCTTC. Its translation is CSGQRSSYNEQFF.

This clonotype was seen only once. The V gene is TRBV4-3, the J gene TRBJ2-3, with 8 bases identical to TRBD2. The CDR3 covers 15 residues. The V and J ends lost 3 bases and 6 bases, in that order; junction bases with no gene match: 8. The V gene's germline CDR1 is LGHNA and CDR2 YSLEER. DNA of the CDR3: TGCGCCAGCAGCCACGAGGGACTAGAGTTTGATACGCAGTATTTT. Its translation: CASSHEGLEFDTQYF.